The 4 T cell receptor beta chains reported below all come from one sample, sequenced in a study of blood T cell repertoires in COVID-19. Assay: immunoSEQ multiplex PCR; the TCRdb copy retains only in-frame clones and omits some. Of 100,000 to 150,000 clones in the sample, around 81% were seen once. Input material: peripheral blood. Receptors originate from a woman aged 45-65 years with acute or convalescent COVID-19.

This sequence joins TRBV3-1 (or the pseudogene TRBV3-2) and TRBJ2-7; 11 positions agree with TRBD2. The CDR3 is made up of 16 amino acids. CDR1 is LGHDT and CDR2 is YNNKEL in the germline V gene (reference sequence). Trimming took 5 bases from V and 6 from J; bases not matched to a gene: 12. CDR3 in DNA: TGTGCCAGCAGCTATGGACTAGCGGGCGAGCGCGGCGAGCAGTACTTC. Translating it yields CASSYGLAGERGEQYF.

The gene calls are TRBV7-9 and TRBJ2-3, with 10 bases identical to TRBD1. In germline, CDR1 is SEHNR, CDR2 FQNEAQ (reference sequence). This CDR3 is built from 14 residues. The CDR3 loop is CAGKLTGGSDTQYF. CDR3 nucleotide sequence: TGTGCGGGCAAACTGACAGGGGGCTCAGATACGCAGTATTTT.

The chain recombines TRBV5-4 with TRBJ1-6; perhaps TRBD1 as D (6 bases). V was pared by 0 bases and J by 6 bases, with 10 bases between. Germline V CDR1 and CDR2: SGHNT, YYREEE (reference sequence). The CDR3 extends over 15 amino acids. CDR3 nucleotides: TGTGCCAGCAGCTTGGCCGGGACAATTAATTCACCCCTCCACTTT. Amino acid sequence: CASSLAGTINSPLHF.

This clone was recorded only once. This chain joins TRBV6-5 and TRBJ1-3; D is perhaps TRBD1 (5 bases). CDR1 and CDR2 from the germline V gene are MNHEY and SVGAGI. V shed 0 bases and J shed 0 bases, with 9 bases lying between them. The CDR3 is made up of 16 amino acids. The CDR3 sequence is CASSYSSQGSGNTIYF. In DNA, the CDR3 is TGTGCCAGCAGTTACTCGTCTCAGGGCTCTGGAAACACCATATATTTT.